What follows is one T cell receptor (beta chain) and its context. These data belong to a study of Tregs in tolerant kidney transplant recipients. Unstimulated Tregs (CD4+CD25+CD127-) and CD4+CD25- non-Tregs were sorted from PBMCs. This CDR3 region has 16 residues. Trimming removed 4 bases at V and 2 bases at J, with 15 bases between. Germline V lookup: CDR1 MNHNY, CDR2 SVGAGI (reference sequence). Assay used: immunoSEQ multiplex PCR; TCRdb lists only in-frame clones, some missing. Altogether over 50,000 clones are present, over 70% being singletons, with the ten largest covering less than 5.5%. Sequencing was done on a sample of CD4+ T cells from blood. The clonotype originates from a human donor in good health. The rearrangement joins TRBV6-6 to TRBJ1-5; D remains ambiguous. The CDR3 here is CASSFHSGEGNQPQHF. The CDR3 bases are TGTGCCAGCAGTTTTCATTCAGGTGAGGGCAATCAGCCCCAGCATTTT.